What follows is one T cell receptor beta chain and its context. The data derive from a study of blood T cell repertoires in COVID-19. At the level of the study: The origin of the acute and convalescent COVID-19 samples was the United States, Italy and Spain.

The germline CDR1 and CDR2 sequences are MNHNS and SASEGT. J lost 6 bases, V lost 3 bases, and 7 bases had no gene match. The CDR3 runs 15 residues. Original analysis: Estimated nucleated cell counts came from reference gene primer amplification. Assay: immunoSEQ multiplex PCR; the TCRdb copy retains only in-frame clones and omits some. V, J and clone size reflect that table, while D and trimming were determined from the DNA. Found here are about 280,000 clones, 75% to 90% of them singletons; the top ten hold 2% to 2.5%. Sequenced: peripheral blood. The sequence was obtained from a woman in her 30s who had recovered from COVID-19. The V call is TRBV6-1, the J call TRBJ2-1, with 8 bases that match TRBD2. The CDR3 region is CASSDGAGVGNEQFF. Written as DNA, the CDR3 is TGTGCCAGCAGTGACGGAGCGGGAGTCGGCAATGAGCAGTTCTTC.